These 3 T cell receptor beta chains were all obtained from the same sample, sequenced in a study of neurological immune-mediated disorders. TCRdb independently ran MiXCR on the 5' RACE reads; one entry per CDR3 protein. This sample has 20,000 to 30,000 distinct CDR3 sequences, with about 2.6% found just once. Sequenced sample: PBMCs. These receptors originate from a woman between 50 and 59 years old with multiple sclerosis.

By share, this clonotype counts as medium-sized. The rearrangement uses TRBV9 and TRBJ2-1, with 8 bases that match TRBD1. The CDR3 covers 15 residues. Germline CDR1 SGDLS, CDR2 YYNGEE. J gave up 7 bases and V 0 bases, and 6 bases lay outside the gene matches. CDR3 coding DNA: TGTGCCAGCAGCGTAGGGCAGGGGGCGGGGAATGAGCAGTTCTTC. Translation gives CASSVGQGAGNEQFF.

Ten or more counts support this clonotype. The chain uses TRBV5-1 and TRBJ2-1; perhaps TRBD2 as D (5 bases). This CDR3 is 15 amino acids long. In germline, CDR1 is SGHRS, CDR2 YFSETQ. V was trimmed by 0 bases and J by 0 bases, leaving 7 bases between them. The CDR3 DNA reads TGCGCCAGCAGCTTGGAAAGCGGCTCCTACAATGAGCAGTTCTTC. Translation gives CASSLESGSYNEQFF.

The sample holds many counts of this clonotype. The chain has TRBV7-9 and TRBJ2-1; possible D gene TRBD1, 6 bases. V shed 1 base and J shed 9 bases, with 10 bases lying between them. The CDR3 sequence is 13 residues long. Germline lookup yields CDR1 SEHNR and CDR2 FQNEAQ (reference sequence). The CDR3 reads CASSLVTGSEQFF. The CDR3, as DNA: TGTGCCAGCAGCTTAGTCACAGGGTCTGAGCAGTTCTTC.